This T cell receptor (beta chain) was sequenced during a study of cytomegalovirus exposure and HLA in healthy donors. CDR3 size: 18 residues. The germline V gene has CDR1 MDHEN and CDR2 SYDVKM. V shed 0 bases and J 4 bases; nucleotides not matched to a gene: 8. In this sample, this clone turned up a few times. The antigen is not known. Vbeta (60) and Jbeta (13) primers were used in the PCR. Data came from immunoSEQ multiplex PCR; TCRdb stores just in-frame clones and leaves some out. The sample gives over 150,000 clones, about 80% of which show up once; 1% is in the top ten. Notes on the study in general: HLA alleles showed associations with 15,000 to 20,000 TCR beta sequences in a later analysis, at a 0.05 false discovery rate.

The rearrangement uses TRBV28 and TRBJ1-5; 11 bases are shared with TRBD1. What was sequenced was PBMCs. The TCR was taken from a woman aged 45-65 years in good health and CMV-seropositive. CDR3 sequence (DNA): TGTGCCAGCAGTTTATGGGACAGGGGGCGCTTGTCGAATCAGCCCCAGCATTTT. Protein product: CASSLWDRGRLSNQPQHF.